This T cell receptor (beta chain) was documented in a study of CD8 T cells in Susac syndrome. This clonotype appeared once. Germline-derived CDR1 and CDR2 are DFQATT and SNEGSKA (reference sequence). This CDR3 is 16 amino acids long. The trim removed 6 bases at V and 2 bases at J, leaving 8 bases unmatched. An amount of RNA that ranged from 0.5 to 1 ug was reverse transcribed with random hexamers. Via MiXCR, TCRdb re-called the immunoSEQ multiplex PCR reads, giving one row per CDR3 protein. This sample carries about 120,000 distinct CDR3 sequences, around 90% of them seen once, and the ten largest clones take 0.11% to 0.15%.

V and J are TRBV20-1 and TRBJ2-1, with 12 bases identical to TRBD2. Sequenced input: CD4+ T cells from PBMCs. The receptor's source is a human donor in good health. In nucleotides, the CDR3 is TGCAGTGCGAAAAGCCTAGCGGGGGGGACCTACAATGAGCAGTTCTTC. Translation: CSAKSLAGGTYNEQFF.